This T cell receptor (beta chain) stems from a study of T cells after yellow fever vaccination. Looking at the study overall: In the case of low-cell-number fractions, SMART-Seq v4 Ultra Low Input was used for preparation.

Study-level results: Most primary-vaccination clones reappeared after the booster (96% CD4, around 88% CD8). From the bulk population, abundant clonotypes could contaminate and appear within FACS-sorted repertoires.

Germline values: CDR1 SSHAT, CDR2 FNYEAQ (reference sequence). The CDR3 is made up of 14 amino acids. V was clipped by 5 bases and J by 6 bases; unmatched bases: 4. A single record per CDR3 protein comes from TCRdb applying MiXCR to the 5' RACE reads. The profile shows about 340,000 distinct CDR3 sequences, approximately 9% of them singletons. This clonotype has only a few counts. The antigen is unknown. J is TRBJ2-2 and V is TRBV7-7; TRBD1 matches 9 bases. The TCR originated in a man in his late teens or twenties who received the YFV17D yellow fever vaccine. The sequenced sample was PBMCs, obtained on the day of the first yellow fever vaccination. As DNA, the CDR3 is TGTGCCAGCAGCCGGGGACAGGGTTCCGGGGAGCTGTTTTTT. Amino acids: CASSRGQGSGELFF. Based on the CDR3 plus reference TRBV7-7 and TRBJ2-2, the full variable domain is GAGVSQSPRYKVTKRGQDVTLRCDPISSHATLYWYQQALGQGPEFLTYFNYEAQPDKSGLPSDRFSAERPEGSISTLTIQRTEQRDSAMYRCASSRGQGSGELFFGEGSRLTVL.